This TCR beta chain was identified in a study of cytomegalovirus exposure and HLA in healthy donors. The V gene end was trimmed by 0 bases and the J gene end by 3 bases; junction bases not matched to a gene: 5. The germline V gene encodes CDR1 SGHDN and CDR2 FVKESK. This CDR3 has 16 amino acids. The study ran its PCR with 60 Vbeta and 13 Jbeta primers. Clones were read by immunoSEQ multiplex PCR, and TCRdb kept only the in-frame ones, dropping some. Seen here are more than 100,000 clones, roughly 70% observed once, and the top ten hold 4.2%. The chain couples TRBV14 to TRBJ2-7; 10 bases fit TRBD1. Sequenced material: PBMCs. The sequence came from a man aged 50-60 years in good health and CMV-seropositive. The DNA for the CDR3 is TGTGCCAGCAGCCAAGATGAGGGGACAGGGGTCTACGAGCAGTACTTC. Its translation: CASSQDEGTGVYEQYF.